Following are 24 T cell receptor beta chains from one sample sequenced in a study of cytomegalovirus exposure and HLA in healthy donors. Amplification used 60 Vbeta primers and 13 Jbeta primers. The method was immunoSEQ multiplex PCR; TCRdb's version includes in-frame clones alone and lacks a portion of them. The profile shows fewer than 150,000 clones, about 74% of them singletons. The sample taken for sequencing was PBMCs. The receptors here all came from a woman between 35 and 50 years old in good health and CMV-seropositive.

The rearrangement joins TRBV5-4 to TRBJ2-5, with 9 nucleotides matching TRBD2. Germline trimming cut 3 bases from V and 5 bases from J; bases unmatched to any gene: 8. Germline CDR1 reads SGHNT; CDR2 reads YYREEE (reference sequence). The CDR3 loop spans 15 amino acids. Written as DNA, the CDR3 is TGTGCCAGCAGCTCAGCGGGAGGAGGAGTGGAGACCCAGTACTTC. It encodes CASSSAGGGVETQYF.

The chain is built from TRBV5-4 and TRBJ2-5, with D perhaps matching TRBD2 (6 bases). Germline V gene lookup returns CDR1 SGHNT and CDR2 YYREEE (reference sequence). The CDR3 extends over 13 amino acids. V was cut by 2 bases and J by 2 bases, with 7 bases left in between. CDR3 nucleotide sequence: TGTGCCAGCAGCTTTAGCGGTCAAGAGACCCAGTACTTC. Its protein is CASSFSGQETQYF.

V usage is TRBV4-2 and J usage is TRBJ2-5, with 9 bases that match TRBD2. CDR3 length: 17 amino acids. Per germline, CDR1 LGHNA and CDR2 YNFKEQ. J was trimmed by 6 bases and V by 0 bases; bases with no gene match: 11. CDR3 region: CASSQDSLASGIKTQYF. The CDR3 DNA reads TGTGCCAGCAGCCAAGATTCCCTGGCTAGCGGGATTAAGACCCAGTACTTC.

This chain joins TRBV2 and TRBJ2-3; a weak D match, TRBD2 (6 bases). CDR3 length: 15 amino acids. Per germline, CDR1 SNHLY and CDR2 FYNNEI. Trimming cost V 1 base and J 3 bases, with 11 bases left between them. The CDR3 coding sequence is TGTGCCAGCAGTGAAGGCGGGGTACGAACAGATACGCAGTATTTT. Protein: CASSEGGVRTDTQYF.

The chain joins TRBV6-1 to TRBJ2-4, with 7 bases fitting TRBD2. Unmatched junction bases numbered 9, after V lost 4 bases and J lost 0 bases. The CDR3 totals 17 residues. Germline values: CDR1 MNHNS, CDR2 SASEGT. Written as DNA, the CDR3 is TGTGCCAGCAGTGTCATACTAGCGTGGGGAGCCAAAAACATTCAGTACTTC. This codes for CASSVILAWGAKNIQYF.

This clone was seen a handful of times. Here the CDR3 reads CASSPTGGNGEQYF. The CDR3 DNA follows: TGTGCCAGCAGCCCCACAGGGGGCAACGGCGAGCAGTACTTC. The chain uses TRBV7-2 and TRBJ2-7; 9 bases map to TRBD1. The V segment lost 5 bases and the J segment 6 bases; nucleotides outside the gene matches: 8. Germline loops: CDR1 SGHTA, CDR2 FQGNSA. This CDR3 has 14 amino acids. Filled out from reference TRBV7-2 and TRBJ2-7, the complete variable domain reads GAGVSQSPSNKVTEKGKDVELRCDPISGHTALYWYRQSLGQGLEFLIYFQGNSAPDKSGLPSDRFSAERTGGSVSTLTIQRTQQEDSAVYLCASSPTGGNGEQYFGPGTRLTVT.

This CDR3 reads CASSNAGAKETQYF. In DNA, the CDR3 is TGCGCCAGCAGTAACGCAGGGGCTAAAGAGACCCAGTACTTC. This sequence joins TRBV5-1 and TRBJ2-5; a weak D match, TRBD1 (6 bases). The germline V gene encodes CDR1 SGHRS and CDR2 YFSETQ. Trimming removed 5 bases from V and 3 bases from J, with 14 bases in between. The CDR3 is 14 residues long.

The rearrangement uses TRBV30 and TRBJ2-7; 7 bases fit TRBD2. This CDR3 comprises 12 residues. Germline CDR1 and CDR2: GTSNPN and SVGIG (reference sequence). Trimming took 2 bases from V and 7 from J; bases not matched to a gene: 5. CDR3 sequence (DNA): TGTGCCTGGAGTCGTGGGGGGGGAGAGCAGTACTTC. It encodes CAWSRGGGEQYF.

V usage is TRBV4-3 and J usage is TRBJ2-5; 12 nucleotides line up with TRBD2. The CDR3 is 16 residues long. Losses at the gene ends were 0 bases for V and 7 bases for J; bases not matched to a gene: 6. Germline CDR1 LGHNA, CDR2 YSLEER. CDR3 sequence (DNA): TGCGCCAGCAGCCAAGAGGCTAGCGGGAGGGCCGGGACCCAGTACTTC. Its protein product is CASSQEASGRAGTQYF.

The chain joins TRBV11-2 to TRBJ2-1; D is uncertain. V was pared by 1 base and J by 6 bases, with 10 bases between. Germline assignment: CDR1 SGHAT and CDR2 FQNNGV. This CDR3 region has 14 residues. For the CDR3, the DNA is TGTGCCAGCAGCTTAGCCGGGTTAGGCAATGAGCAGTTCTTC. Encoded protein: CASSLAGLGNEQFF. Supplemented by reference TRBV11-2 and TRBJ2-1, the full variable domain reads EAGVAQSPRYKIIEKRQSVAFWCNPISGHATLYWYQQILGQGPKLLIQFQNNGVVDDSQLPKDRFSAERLKGVDSTLKIQPAKLEDSAVYLCASSLAGLGNEQFFGPGTRLTVL.

The chain carries TRBV7-2 and TRBJ2-3, with 7 bases lining up with TRBD2. After removal of 5 bases from V and 0 bases from J, the junction contained 8 bases not matched to a gene. The CDR3 is made up of 16 amino acids. Germline CDR1 reads SGHTA; CDR2 reads FQGNSA. The CDR3 DNA is TGTGCCAGCAGCCCTAGCGGACCCTCTAGCACAGATACGCAGTATTTT. Amino acid sequence: CASSPSGPSSTDTQYF.

V is TRBV7-2 and J is TRBJ1-3; 10 positions match TRBD1. The germline V gene has CDR1 SGHTA and CDR2 FQGNSA. Unmatched junction bases numbered 11, after V lost 2 bases and J lost 4 bases. This CDR3 is built from 18 residues. The CDR3 nucleotides are TGTGCCAGCAGCTTATTTCGAGGCGGGACAGGGGCCGGAAACACCATATATTTT. Protein sequence: CASSLFRGGTGAGNTIYF.

This clone has just one count. The sample holds other DNA sequences that translate to the same CDR3. The chain couples TRBV7-3 to TRBJ1-1, with a tentative D call TRBD1 (6 bases). There are 14 residues in the CDR3. Germline CDR1 is SGHTA and CDR2 is FQGTGA. Trimming left V 5 bases short and J 0 bases short, with 10 bases between. CDR3 loop: CASSPDSLNTEAFF. The CDR3, as DNA: TGTGCCAGCAGCCCGGACAGTTTGAACACTGAAGCTTTCTTT.

V is TRBV7-9 and J is TRBJ2-7; D might be TRBD1 (6 bases). Germline CDR1 SEHNR, CDR2 FQNEAQ (reference sequence). The CDR3 extends over 18 amino acids. V was pared by 8 bases and J by 2 bases, with 28 bases between. The CDR3 DNA reads TGTGCCAGCGCGAAGACCGATTTTAAGGGTCAGGGGCCCTACGAGCAGTACTTC. Translation gives CASAKTDFKGQGPYEQYF.

V usage is TRBV6-5 and J usage is TRBJ2-2; 10 bases line up with TRBD2. CDR1 is MNHEY and CDR2 is SVGAGI in the germline V gene. This CDR3 region has 15 residues. Trimming at V came to 5 bases and at J to 2 bases, leaving 2 bases not matched to a gene. CDR3 sequence reads: CASSRTSGNTGELFF. Written as DNA, the CDR3 is TGTGCCAGCAGTAGGACTAGCGGAAACACCGGGGAGCTGTTTTTT.

The J gene is TRBJ2-4, the V gene TRBV4-2; 10 bases align to TRBD2. The CDR3 extends over 16 amino acids. The J segment lost 4 bases and the V segment lost 4 bases, leaving 7 bases of the junction unmatched. CDR1 and CDR2 (germline): LGHNA, YNFKEQ. CDR3 residues: CASSPQRGGSKNIQYF. The CDR3 nucleotides are TGTGCCAGCAGCCCTCAGCGGGGGGGCTCAAAAAACATTCAGTACTTC.

The J gene is TRBJ2-5, the V gene TRBV18; D ambiguous. V dropped 0 bases and J dropped 9 bases, with 8 bases sitting between them. The CDR3 is made up of 12 amino acids. CDR1 is KGHSH and CDR2 is LQKENI in the germline V gene. Here the CDR3 DNA reads TGTGCCAGCTCACCACCGGAGCCGGCCCAGTACTTC. Its protein product is CASSPPEPAQYF.

This chain uses TRBV5-4 with TRBJ1-6; D unclear. The CDR3 contains 14 residues. Germline V lookup: CDR1 SGHNT, CDR2 YYREEE (reference sequence). Trimming pared 2 bases from V and 9 bases from J, leaving 12 bases between. CDR3 protein: CASSFIGEGSPLHF. CDR3 bases: TGTGCCAGCAGCTTTATCGGGGAGGGTTCACCCCTCCACTTT.

The CDR3 nucleotides are TGTGCCAGCAGTAGTATTACAGGGTCCTACGAGCAGTACTTC. Amino acid sequence: CASSSITGSYEQYF. V is TRBV6-5 and J is TRBJ2-7; D might be TRBD1 (6 bases). This CDR3 is built from 14 residues. The germline V gene encodes CDR1 MNHEY and CDR2 SVGAGI. Between the trimmed V and J ends, which lost 5 bases and 1 base, there was a span of 12 bases.

The chain has TRBV27 and TRBJ2-2; possible D gene TRBD1, 6 bases. CDR1 and CDR2 (germline): MNHEY, SMNVEV (reference sequence). The CDR3 totals 17 residues. Trimming took 8 bases from V and 2 from J, leaving 21 bases between them. The CDR3: CASRIRDTLVNTGELFF. For the CDR3, the DNA is TGTGCCAGCCGGATCCGGGACACCTTAGTCAACACCGGGGAGCTGTTTTTT.

V usage is TRBV13 and J usage is TRBJ2-7, with 10 nucleotides matching TRBD1. Germline V gene data show CDR1 as PRHDT and CDR2 as FYEKMQ (reference sequence). The CDR3 sequence is 16 residues long. Trimming took 4 bases from V and 3 from J; bases not matched to a gene: 9. The CDR3, as DNA: TGTGCCAGCAGCTCCACTATCCGGGACAGGGGCTACGAGCAGTACTTC. Its protein product is CASSSTIRDRGYEQYF.

This chain's CDR3 is CASSLEDRSWDEAFF. The CDR3 coding sequence is TGTGCCAGTAGTCTTGAGGACAGGAGCTGGGATGAAGCTTTCTTT. This rearrangement joins TRBV19 to TRBJ1-1, with 7 bases lining up with TRBD1. J gave up 7 bases and V 5 bases, and 13 bases lay outside the gene matches. The germline CDR1 and CDR2 sequences are LNHDA and SQIVND (reference sequence). The CDR3 runs 15 residues. The entire variable domain, with the rest obtained from reference TRBV19 and TRBJ1-1, is as follows: DGGITQSPKYLFRKEGQNVTLSCEQNLNHDAMYWYRQDPGQGLRLIYYSQIVNDFQKGDIAEGYSVSREKKESFPLTVTSAQKNPTAFYLCASSLEDRSWDEAFFGQGTRLTVV.

The rearrangement links TRBV5-4 to TRBJ2-7, with 8 nucleotides matching TRBD1. This CDR3 contains 16 residues. CDR1 and CDR2 from the germline V gene are SGHNT and YYREEE (reference sequence). The junction had 13 bases not matched to a gene; V was cut back by 4 bases and J by 4 bases. The DNA for the CDR3 is TGTGCCAGCAGCCCCCTTGGAGGACAGGGTGGGTACGAGCAGTACTTC. Encoded protein: CASSPLGGQGGYEQYF.

The genes are TRBV7-9 and TRBJ1-4; the D gene is possibly TRBD1 (6 bases). The V gene's germline CDR1 is SEHNR and CDR2 FQNEAQ (reference sequence). The CDR3 covers 15 residues. Trimming cost V 8 bases and J 5 bases, with 18 bases left between them. The CDR3: CASASLVGQNEKLFF. CDR3 bases: TGTGCCAGCGCCAGTTTAGTTGGACAGAATGAAAAACTGTTTTTT. Full variable domain (outside the CDR3, taken from reference TRBV7-9 and TRBJ1-4): DTGVSQNPRHKITKRGQNVTFRCDPISEHNRLYWYRQTLGQGPEFLTYFQNEAQLEKSRLLSDRFSAERPKGSFSTLEIQRTEQGDSAMYLCASASLVGQNEKLFFGSGTQLSVL.